This is a list of T cell receptor beta chains from one sample in a study of T-cell reconstitution after alpha-beta-depleted transplantation in children. TCRdb redid the calling of the PCR reads with MiXCR, one entry per CDR3 protein. The table includes hundreds of thousands of distinct CDR3 sequences, around a tenth detected once. The sample was PBMCs, taken before TCRalphabeta/CD19-depleted stem cell transplant. The receptors here all came from a boy in the first two years of life with acute myeloid leukemia, due to receive a stem cell transplant. Each CDR3 is given without its conserved first and last residue.

ASSYSRTGKGEQF,TRBV6-5,TRBJ2-1
ASSLVGGATQY,TRBV13,TRBJ2-3
ASSSSGNNEQF,TRBV7-9,TRBJ2-1
SAVEGLDSPLH,TRBV20-1,TRBJ1-6
ASSEGTTQY,TRBV5-1,TRBJ2-3
ASSQDRDRYNEQF,TRBV4-2,TRBJ2-1
ASSLSRQGYEQY,TRBV12-3/TRBV12-4,TRBJ2-7
SARGAQFNSYEQY,TRBV20-1,TRBJ2-7
ASSTFFRDYAALRAQY,TRBV19,TRBJ2-3
SATLGHYTEAF,TRBV20-1,TRBJ1-1
CARSPGQGKDGYT,TRBV20-1,TRBJ1-2
ASTPGTPQNYGYT,TRBV12-3/TRBV12-4,TRBJ1-2
ASSSGPYSEQY,TRBV7-9,TRBJ2-7
SVESSSYEQY,TRBV29-1,TRBJ2-7
ASSSRGQTDTQY,TRBV7-9,TRBJ2-3
ASSLGLAGGPTGELF,TRBV11-2,TRBJ2-2
ASSARTGNRSDTQY,TRBV28,TRBJ2-3
ASSSQGGTGGYQPQH,TRBV28,TRBJ1-5
ASRLRAPFTGQGRNEQF,TRBV7-2,TRBJ2-1
ASSSRTGRETQY,TRBV5-6,TRBJ2-5
ASSLKNTGELF,TRBV7-7,TRBJ2-2
ASSTGQSGNTIY,TRBV7-2,TRBJ1-3
ASSQPSLLDTQY,TRBV3-1,TRBJ2-3
PSSSLGGSSYEQY,TRBV5-1,TRBJ2-7
ASSPTGQETQY,TRBV7-2,TRBJ2-5
ASRVAPTDTQY,TRBV14,TRBJ2-3
ASSQDRGGWLSDGYT,TRBV14,TRBJ1-2
ASSPQTGGALNTEAF,TRBV3-1,TRBJ1-1
ASKQGASNQPQH,TRBV28,TRBJ1-5
ASSLGDRVSPLH,TRBV5-1,TRBJ1-6
ASRPRQGPGDTQY,TRBV7-9,TRBJ2-3
AWSVLGRGTQY,TRBV30,TRBJ2-5
ASSGRYSGNTIY,TRBV28,TRBJ1-3